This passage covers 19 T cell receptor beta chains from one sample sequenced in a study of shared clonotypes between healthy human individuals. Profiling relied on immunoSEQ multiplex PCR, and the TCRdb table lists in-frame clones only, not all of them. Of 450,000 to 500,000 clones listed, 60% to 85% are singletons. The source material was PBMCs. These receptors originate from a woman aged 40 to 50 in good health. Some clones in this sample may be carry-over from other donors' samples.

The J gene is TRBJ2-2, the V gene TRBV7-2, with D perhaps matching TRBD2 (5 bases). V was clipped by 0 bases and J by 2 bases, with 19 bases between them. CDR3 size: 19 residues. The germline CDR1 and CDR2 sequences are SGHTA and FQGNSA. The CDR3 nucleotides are TGTGCCAGCAGCTTAGCGCCCTCCGGGATAGGCCTTAACACCGGGGAGCTGTTTTTT. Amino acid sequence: CASSLAPSGIGLNTGELFF.

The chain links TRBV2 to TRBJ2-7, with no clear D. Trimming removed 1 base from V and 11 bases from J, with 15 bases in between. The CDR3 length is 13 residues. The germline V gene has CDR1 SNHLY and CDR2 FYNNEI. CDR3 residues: CASSEEAHQTEYF. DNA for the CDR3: TGTGCCAGCAGTGAAGAGGCGCACCAGACTGAGTACTTC.

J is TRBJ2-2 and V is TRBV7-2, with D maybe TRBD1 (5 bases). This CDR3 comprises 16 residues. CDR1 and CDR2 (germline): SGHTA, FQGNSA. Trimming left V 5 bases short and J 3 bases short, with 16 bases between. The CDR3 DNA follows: TGTGCCAGCAGCCCCTTTGACAGAGCCTACACCGGGGAGCTGTTTTTT. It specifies CASSPFDRAYTGELFF. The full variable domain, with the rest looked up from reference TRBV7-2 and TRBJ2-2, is GAGVSQSPSNKVTEKGKDVELRCDPISGHTALYWYRQSLGQGLEFLIYFQGNSAPDKSGLPSDRFSAERTGGSVSTLTIQRTQQEDSAVYLCASSPFDRAYTGELFFGEGSRLTVL.

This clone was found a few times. CDR3 bases: TGTGCCAGCAGCTTGCCGGCAGGGGGCAACGAGCAGTACTTC. This gives the protein CASSLPAGGNEQYF. The chain employs TRBV5-4 and TRBJ2-7; 8 bases align to TRBD1. The germline gives CDR1 SGHNT, CDR2 YYREEE (reference sequence). V lost 1 base to trimming and J lost 5 bases; unmatched junction nucleotides: 5. The CDR3 contains 14 residues.

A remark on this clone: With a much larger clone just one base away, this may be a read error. Written as DNA, the CDR3 is TGTGCCAGCAGCGGGCCTAGCACAGATACGCAGTATTTT. Amino acid sequence: CASSGPSTDTQYF. The chain is built from TRBV9 and TRBJ2-3; D gene ambiguous. V was pared by 3 bases and J by 0 bases, with 5 bases between. Germline V gene data show CDR1 as SGDLS and CDR2 as YYNGEE. This CDR3 spans 13 amino acids.

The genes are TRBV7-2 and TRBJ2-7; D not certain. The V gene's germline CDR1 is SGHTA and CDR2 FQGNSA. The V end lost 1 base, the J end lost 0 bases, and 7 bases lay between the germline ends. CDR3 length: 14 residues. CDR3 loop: CASSLDSHSYEQYF. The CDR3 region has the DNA TGTGCCAGCAGCTTAGACTCGCACTCCTACGAGCAGTACTTC.

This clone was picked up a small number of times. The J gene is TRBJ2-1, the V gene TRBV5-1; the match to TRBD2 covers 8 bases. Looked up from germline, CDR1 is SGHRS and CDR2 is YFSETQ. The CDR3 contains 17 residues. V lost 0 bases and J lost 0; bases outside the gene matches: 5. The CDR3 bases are TGCGCCAGCAGCTTGGCCAGCGGGAGCACCTCCTACAATGAGCAGTTCTTC. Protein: CASSLASGSTSYNEQFF.

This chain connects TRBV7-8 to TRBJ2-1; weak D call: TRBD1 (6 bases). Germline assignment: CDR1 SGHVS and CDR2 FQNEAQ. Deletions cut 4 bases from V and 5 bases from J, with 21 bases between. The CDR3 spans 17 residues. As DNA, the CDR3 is TGTGCCAGCAGCTCCAGTAACTACAGGGCCTCTGACAATGAGCAGTTCTTC. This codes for CASSSSNYRASDNEQFF.

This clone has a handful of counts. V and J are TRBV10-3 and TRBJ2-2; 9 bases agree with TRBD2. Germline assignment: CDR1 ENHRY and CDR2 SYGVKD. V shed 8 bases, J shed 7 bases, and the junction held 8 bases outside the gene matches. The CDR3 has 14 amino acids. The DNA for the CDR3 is TGTGCCATCGGGGGCGGAGCGGGGGGCGGGGAGCTGTTTTTT. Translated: CAIGGGAGGGELFF.

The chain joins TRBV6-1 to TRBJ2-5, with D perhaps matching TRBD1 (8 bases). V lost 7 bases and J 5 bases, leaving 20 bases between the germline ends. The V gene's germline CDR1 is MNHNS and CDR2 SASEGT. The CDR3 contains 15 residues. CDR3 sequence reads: CASTYYQQGGETQYF. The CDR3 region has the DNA TGTGCCAGCACATATTACCAACAGGGGGGGGAGACCCAGTACTTC.

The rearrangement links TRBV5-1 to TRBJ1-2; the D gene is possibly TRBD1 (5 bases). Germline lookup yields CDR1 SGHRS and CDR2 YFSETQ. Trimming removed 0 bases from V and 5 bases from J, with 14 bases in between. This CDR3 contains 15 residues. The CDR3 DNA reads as TGCGCCAGCAGCTTGGCCGGGGGAGCAAGATATGGCTACACCTTC. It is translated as CASSLAGGARYGYTF.

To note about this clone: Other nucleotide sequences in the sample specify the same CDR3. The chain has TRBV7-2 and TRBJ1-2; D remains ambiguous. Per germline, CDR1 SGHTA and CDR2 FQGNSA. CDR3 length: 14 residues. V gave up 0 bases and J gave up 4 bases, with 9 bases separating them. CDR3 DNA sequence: TGTGCCAGCAGCTTAGCAGGGAGCGCCTATGGCTACACCTTC. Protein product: CASSLAGSAYGYTF.

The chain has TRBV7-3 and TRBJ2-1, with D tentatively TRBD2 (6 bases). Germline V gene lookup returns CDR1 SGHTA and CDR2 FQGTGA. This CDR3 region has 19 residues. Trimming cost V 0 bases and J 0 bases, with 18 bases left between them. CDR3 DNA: TGTGCCAGCAGCTTAACGGGGGACTCCACCCCAAGCTCCTACAATGAGCAGTTCTTC. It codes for CASSLTGDSTPSSYNEQFF.

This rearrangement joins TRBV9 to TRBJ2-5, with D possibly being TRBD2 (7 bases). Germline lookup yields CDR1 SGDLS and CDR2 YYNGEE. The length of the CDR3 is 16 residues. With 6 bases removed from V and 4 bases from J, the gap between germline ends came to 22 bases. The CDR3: CASTPHRAGEGETQYF. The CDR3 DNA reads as TGTGCCAGCACCCCTCACCGGGCAGGGGAGGGAGAGACCCAGTACTTC.

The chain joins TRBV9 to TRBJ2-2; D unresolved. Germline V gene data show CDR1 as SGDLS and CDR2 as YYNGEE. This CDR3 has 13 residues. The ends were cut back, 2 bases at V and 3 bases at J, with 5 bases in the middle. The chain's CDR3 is CASSVYHTGELFF. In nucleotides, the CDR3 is TGTGCCAGCAGCGTGTACCACACCGGGGAGCTGTTTTTT.

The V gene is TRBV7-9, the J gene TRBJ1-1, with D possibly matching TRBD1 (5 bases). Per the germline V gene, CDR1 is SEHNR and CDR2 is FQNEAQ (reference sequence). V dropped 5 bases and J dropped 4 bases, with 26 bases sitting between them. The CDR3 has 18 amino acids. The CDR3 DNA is TGTGCCAGCAGCCGCCCCCTCATTGGCCATCGGGGGATCACTGAAGCTTTCTTT. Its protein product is CASSRPLIGHRGITEAFF.

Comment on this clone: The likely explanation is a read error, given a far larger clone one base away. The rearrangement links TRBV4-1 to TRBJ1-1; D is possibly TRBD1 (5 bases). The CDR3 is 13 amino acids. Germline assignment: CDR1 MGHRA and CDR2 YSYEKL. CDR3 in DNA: TGCGCCAGCAGCCAAAGATCGGGACTACTAAATTTATTT. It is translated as CASSQRSGLLNLF.

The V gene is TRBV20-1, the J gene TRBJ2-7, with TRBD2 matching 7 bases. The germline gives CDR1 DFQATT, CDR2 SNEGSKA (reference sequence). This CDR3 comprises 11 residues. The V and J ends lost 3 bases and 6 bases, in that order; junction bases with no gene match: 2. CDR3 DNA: TGCAGTGCTAGTGGGGAGGGCGAGCAGTACTTC. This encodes CSASGEGEQYF.

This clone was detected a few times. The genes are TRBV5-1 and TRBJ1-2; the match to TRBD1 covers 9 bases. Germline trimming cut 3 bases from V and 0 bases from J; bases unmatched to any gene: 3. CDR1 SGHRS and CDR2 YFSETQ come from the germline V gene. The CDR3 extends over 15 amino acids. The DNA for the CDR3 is TGCGCCAGCAGCTATGGGACAGGGACTAACTATGGCTACACCTTC. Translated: CASSYGTGTNYGYTF.